This TCR beta chain is drawn from a study of T cells in Graves' hyperthyroidism and ophthalmopathy. Study-level results: The model foresaw ophthalmopathy a median about 6.5 months prior to onset. Most thyroid clonotypes expanded above 0.001 appeared in blood too.

RNA transcripts provided the source from which TCR beta CDR3 regions were amplified. The primer set for the first-round RT-PCR of the TCR CDR3 was HTBI. From the multiplex PCR reads, TCRdb called clonotypes with MiXCR, one entry per CDR3 protein. Of 500,000 or so distinct CDR3 sequences listed, around 16% are singletons. The study included ophthalmopathy patients with Clinical Activity Score at least 3, NOSPECS grade at least 4 and duration under 3 months. Thyroid ultrasound, orbital computed tomography, clinical symptoms, and serum thyroxine and TRAb underpinned diagnoses. The CDR3 is made up of 17 amino acids. V was clipped by 6 bases and J by 4 bases; unmatched bases: 15. Per the germline V gene, CDR1 is DFQATT and CDR2 is SNEGSKA (reference sequence). This clonotype was seen a few times. Its antigen is still unknown.

This receptor was identified in a woman aged 30 to 39 with Graves' ophthalmopathy. The specimen was blood. The rearrangement links TRBV20-1 to TRBJ2-7; 13 nucleotides align to TRBD2. This chain's CDR3 is CSAVRLGPGLAGYEQYF. DNA of the CDR3: TGCAGTGCAGTCCGGTTGGGACCGGGACTAGCGGGATACGAGCAGTACTTC.